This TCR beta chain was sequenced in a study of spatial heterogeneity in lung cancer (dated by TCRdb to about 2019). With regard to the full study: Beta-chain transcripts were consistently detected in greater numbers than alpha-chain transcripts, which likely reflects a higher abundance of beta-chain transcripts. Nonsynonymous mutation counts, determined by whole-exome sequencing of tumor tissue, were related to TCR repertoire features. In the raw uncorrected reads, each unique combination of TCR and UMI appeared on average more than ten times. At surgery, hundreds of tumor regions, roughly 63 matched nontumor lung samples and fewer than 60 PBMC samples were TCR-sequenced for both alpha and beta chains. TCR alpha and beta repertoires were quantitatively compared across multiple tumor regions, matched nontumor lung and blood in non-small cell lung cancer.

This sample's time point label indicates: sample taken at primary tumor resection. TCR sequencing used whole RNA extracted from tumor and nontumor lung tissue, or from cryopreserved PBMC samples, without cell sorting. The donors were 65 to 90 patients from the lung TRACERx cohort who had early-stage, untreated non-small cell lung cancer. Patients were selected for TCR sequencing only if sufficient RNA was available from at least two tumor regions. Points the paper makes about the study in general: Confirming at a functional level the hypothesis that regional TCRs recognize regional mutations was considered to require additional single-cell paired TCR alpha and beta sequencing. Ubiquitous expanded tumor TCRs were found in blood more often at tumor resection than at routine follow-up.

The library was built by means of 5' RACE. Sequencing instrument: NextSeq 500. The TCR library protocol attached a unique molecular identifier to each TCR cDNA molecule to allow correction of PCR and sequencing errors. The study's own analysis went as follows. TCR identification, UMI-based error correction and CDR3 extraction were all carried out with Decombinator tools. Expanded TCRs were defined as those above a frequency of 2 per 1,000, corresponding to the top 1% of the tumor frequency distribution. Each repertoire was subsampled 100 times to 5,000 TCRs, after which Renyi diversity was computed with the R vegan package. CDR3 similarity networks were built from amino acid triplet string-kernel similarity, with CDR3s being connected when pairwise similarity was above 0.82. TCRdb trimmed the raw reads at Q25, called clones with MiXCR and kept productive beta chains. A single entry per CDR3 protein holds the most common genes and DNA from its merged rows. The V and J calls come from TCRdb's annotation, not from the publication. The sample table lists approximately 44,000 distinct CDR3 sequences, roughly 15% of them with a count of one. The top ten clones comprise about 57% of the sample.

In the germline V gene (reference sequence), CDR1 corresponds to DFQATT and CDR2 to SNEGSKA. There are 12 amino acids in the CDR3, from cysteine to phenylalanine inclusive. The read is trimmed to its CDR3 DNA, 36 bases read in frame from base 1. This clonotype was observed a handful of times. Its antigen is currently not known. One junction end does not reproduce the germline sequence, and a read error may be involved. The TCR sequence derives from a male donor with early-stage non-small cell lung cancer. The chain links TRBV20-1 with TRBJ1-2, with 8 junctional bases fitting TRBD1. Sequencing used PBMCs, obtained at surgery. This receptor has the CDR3 CSARQGNSGYTF. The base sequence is TGCAGTGCTCGACAGGGGAACTCTGGCTACACCTTC.